This TCR beta chain stems from a study of blood T cell repertoires in COVID-19. As handled by the study authors: Amplified reference gene primers provided the basis for estimating nucleated cell counts. Generated by immunoSEQ multiplex PCR, the TCRdb table keeps only in-frame clones and is missing some. The V and J calls and clone size come from that table; D and trimming were worked out from the DNA. The table lists fewer than 200,000 clones, about 88% of them singletons. This receptor was identified in a man aged 55 to 69 with acute or convalescent COVID-19. Sequenced: peripheral blood.

The CDR3 DNA is TGTGCCAGCAGTCTGACTAGCGGGGGCTACGAGCAGTACGTC. As protein: CASSLTSGGYEQYV. V is TRBV5-5 and J is TRBJ2-7; 12 bases line up with TRBD2. From germline, CDR1 is SGHKS and CDR2 YYEKEE (reference sequence). Trimming at V came to 5 bases and at J to 3 bases, leaving 3 bases not matched to a gene. The CDR3 loop spans 14 amino acids.